The TCR beta chain under discussion was sequenced for a study of shared clonotypes between healthy human individuals (dated by TCRdb to 2020 to 2021). Turning to the overall study: The cohort included a few men and a couple of women between 18 and 49 years of age. Per donor, three plates each were used for CD4 naive and CD4 memory, two for CD8 naive, and one for CD8 memory. To estimate repertoire size and how much clonotypes are shared between individuals, the study performed deep sequencing of blood TCR repertoires from roughly five healthy adults. To increase sequencing depth and limit assay-specific biases, TCR repertoire library preparation and sequencing were carried out by different laboratories using diverse techniques. Between about 0.94 and 8.9 billion PBMCs per donor were obtained by leukapheresis.

The investigation overall reported the following: Across a few donors, about 4.5% of naive CD4, approximately 3.6% of naive CD8, 2% to 2.5% of memory CD4, and 0.3% to 0.45% of memory CD8 clonotypes were shared. Pairwise subsampling led to the expectation that sequencing depth would affect the degree of clonotype sharing among donors. Incomplete sequencing was indicated by rarefaction of sorted-subset datasets, despite the large sequencing depth. Naive subsets generally had larger estimated clonotype richness than memory subsets. Compared with non-shared clonotypes, the clonotypes found in all four sorted-subset donors had higher generation probabilities. The genetic and exposure-history diversity represented was limited by the small number of donors. Sampling was limited to blood, and TCR repertoires in tissue likely differ from TCR repertoires in blood.

As to this clone: The antigen it recognizes is unknown. Base-call qualities are not available, and no considerably larger clone is one nucleotide away.

TCR CDR3 regions were amplified from genomic DNA by multiplex PCR using the deep immunoSEQ assay. Extracted genomic DNA from each cell subset was spread evenly across all wells of several immunoSEQ 96-well plates, with each plate serving as a replicate. For sorted subsets, approximately 210 ng of genomic DNA, equivalent to 30,000 or so T cell genomes, went into each replicate PCR. Purified libraries were quantified with a Qubit 3.0 fluorometer, sized on a Bioanalyzer 2100, and re-quantified with the KAPA Library Quantification kit. A separate single-read 150-cycle Illumina NextSeq 550 flow cell was used to sequence each immunoSEQ 96-well plate. Concerning the study's data processing: Because the immunoSEQ output held only junctional sequences and lacked quality scores, the filtering could not match the filtering applied to full-length reads. Sequences were annotated with PyIR, a Python wrapper for IgBLAST v1.9, using IMGT germline references to assign V/J genes and CDR3. Reads were removed for weak V/J assignments (E-value above 1e-6), missing CDR3, stop codons, out-of-frame junctions, or ambiguous translated residues. V3J clonotypes were defined as sequences sharing the same inferred V gene, J gene, and CDR3 amino acid sequence. Percentage overlap between repertoires was computed as shared unique clonotypes divided by the size of the smaller repertoire. Repertoire richness was assessed with RTK rarefaction, the Chao1 estimator, and Recon v2.1 estimates of unobserved clonotypes. OLGA was used to compute generation probabilities for all TCRbeta clonotypes that the gDNA method yielded from a handful of donors. TCRdb holds this immuneACCESS table with in-frame rearrangements only. Some clones are missing; in checked studies, unresolved V genes explain under half, and the rest has no known cause. V and J calls and clone size are those listed in that table; D and trimming were worked out from the DNA. This sample holds approximately 2,000,000 clones; 93% were observed only once. Under 2% of the sample goes to the ten largest clones.

The CDR3 has 15 amino acids, counting the end cysteine and phenylalanine. CDR3 DNA only is kept here, 45 bases in frame from base 1. Relative to germline, V is 3 bases shorter and J is 3 bases shorter, with 15 bases between their ends. CDR1 and CDR2, looked up from the germline V gene (reference sequence), are MNHEY and SMNVEV. For the CD8 naive samples, CD45RO-negative cells were positively selected for CCR7, yielding a CD45RA+CCR7+ population from which TemRA cells were excluded. The donors were healthy, HIV-negative adults who had no recently reported acute infections or vaccinations. Every donor was a Caucasian adult residing in Nashville, Tennessee, USA. Blood was obtained by leukapheresis, after which PBMCs were separated by Ficoll-Histopaque density gradient centrifugation and cryopreserved in liquid nitrogen vapor phase. Analytical flow cytometry was used to check the purity and quantity of each magnetically sorted T cell population. Genomic DNA was isolated from each sorted fraction and quantified by UV absorbance on a Nanodrop 2000c.

What was sequenced was naive CD8+ T cells from PBMCs. This sample's cell subset or site label indicates: CD45RA+CCR7+. The sequence links TRBV27 to TRBJ2-7, with the identity of the D gene unclear. This TCR was sampled from a man younger than 30 in good health. Some clones in this sample may be carry-over from other donors' samples. The DNA sequence is given as TGTGCCAGCAGTTTTTACCACGGACCAGGCTACGAGCAGTACTTC. The encoded protein is CASSFYHGPGYEQYF.